These T cell receptor beta chains were read from a single sample in a study of response to subunit inactivated influenza vaccine. TCRdb recomputed calls from the RT-PCR reads with MiXCR, one row per CDR3 protein. The table records roughly 150,000 distinct CDR3 sequences, approximately 11% of them present only once. The sequencing here drew on non-naive T cells sorted from PBMCs, taken around seven weeks after vaccination. These TCRs come from a middle-aged man who received an inactivated influenza vaccine. Both conserved end residues are part of each CDR3. The order of the fields is D gene, V gene, clone size, J gene, CDR3 DNA, CDR3 protein. The D gene is left open where the match is weak. Size is stated for part of the rows, as once, few or many counts, or as a class when the clone is expanded.

-	TRBV12-3/TRBV12-4	many	TRBJ1-2	TGTGCCAGCACCAACTGGTTCTATGGCTACACCTTC	CASTNWFYGYTF
TRBD1	TRBV28	few	TRBJ1-6	TGTGCCAGCAGTTTCGGGACAGGGGCCTATAATTCACCCCTCCACTTT	CASSFGTGAYNSPLHF
-	TRBV6-2/TRBV6-3	few	TRBJ2-7	TGTGCCAGTACATCAGGCTACGAGCAGTACTTC	CASTSGYEQYF
TRBD1	TRBV3-1	many	TRBJ2-7	TGTGCCAGCAGCCAAGGACAGGGTTACGAGCAGTACTTC	CASSQGQGYEQYF
-	TRBV28	-	TRBJ2-7	TGTGCCAGCAGTAGCCTAATACGGACAGTCTCCTACGAGCAGTACTTC	CASSSLIRTVSYEQYF
-	TRBV5-1	-	TRBJ2-7	TGCGCCAGCAGCCTGATCGACAGGAGCTCCTACGAGCAGTACTTC	CASSLIDRSSYEQYF
-	TRBV10-3	-	TRBJ1-2	TGTGCCATCAGTGAGCCTGAGTCGGGGTTCAGCTATGGCTACACCTTC	CAISEPESGFSYGYTF
TRBD1	TRBV28	-	TRBJ2-3	TGTGCCAGCAGTTCACCAGCCCCGGACAGGGGAATGTATGATACGCAGTATTTT	CASSSPAPDRGMYDTQYF
-	TRBV7-6	few	TRBJ2-2	TGTGCCAGCAGCTTAGTAGTGGGCACGAACACCGGGGAGCTGTTTTTT	CASSLVVGTNTGELFF
TRBD1	TRBV12-3/TRBV12-4	few	TRBJ1-2	TGTGCCAGCAGAAAGGACAGGGGGGGGATTGGTTATGGCTACACCTTC	CASRKDRGGIGYGYTF
TRBD1	TRBV5-1	many	TRBJ1-1	TGCGCCAGCAGCTTGGAGCCCCCGGGACAGGGGAACACTGAAGCTTTCTTT	CASSLEPPGQGNTEAFF
-	TRBV10-3	many	TRBJ1-4	TGTGCCATCAGTGCCCTGCGGGGGGCTGATGAAAAACTGTTTTTT	CAISALRGADEKLFF
-	TRBV7-9	-	TRBJ2-4	TGTGCCAGCAGACCACTCCGGGGGTCCAAAAACATTCAGTACTTC	CASRPLRGSKNIQYF
-	TRBV7-2	many	TRBJ2-3	TGTGCCAGCAGCTTAGATGGGGGGATCGGCGCAGATACGCAGTATTTT	CASSLDGGIGADTQYF
TRBD1	TRBV28	-	TRBJ1-6	TGTGCCAGCAGCGACAGGGGTTGGGAGGGGTCCTATAATTCACCCCTCCACTTT	CASSDRGWEGSYNSPLHF
TRBD2	TRBV7-9	many	TRBJ2-7	TGTGCCAGCGGGCCCGGGAGGTTCTCCTACGAGCAGTACTTC	CASGPGRFSYEQYF
TRBD2	TRBV5-4	few	TRBJ2-2	TGTGCCAGCAGGCCTAGCGGTATTAACACCGGGGAGCTGTTTTTT	CASRPSGINTGELFF
TRBD2	TRBV29-1	few	TRBJ2-7	TGCAGCGTTGAAGATCGGGGGGGGCCCGAGCAGTACTTC	CSVEDRGGPEQYF
-	TRBV12-3/TRBV12-4	few	TRBJ2-2	TGTGCCAGCAGCCCTCGGATTGGGACAAGGAACACCGGGGAGCTGTTTTTT	CASSPRIGTRNTGELFF
-	TRBV3-1	few	TRBJ1-5	TGTGCCAGCAGCCCGGACCGGGATCAGCCCCAGCATTTT	CASSPDRDQPQHF
TRBD2	TRBV28	-	TRBJ2-7	TGTGCCAGCAGTCCGACCTCCTGGGCTAGCGGGACTCCCTACGAGCAGTACTTC	CASSPTSWASGTPYEQYF
-	TRBV20-1	few	TRBJ1-1	TGCAGTGCGTATCAGCCCGGGGGCAGACGGAACACTGAAGCTTTCTTT	CSAYQPGGRRNTEAFF
TRBD1	TRBV7-9	-	TRBJ1-1	TGTGCCAGCAGCTTAGCGTCGGACAGGGGGTTCGGCACTGAAGCTTTCTTT	CASSLASDRGFGTEAFF
-	TRBV6-2/TRBV6-3	-	TRBJ1-2	TGTGCCAGCAGCTATGGGATGAAGGGCTACGGAGGCTACACCTTC	CASSYGMKGYGGYTF
-	TRBV11-2	few	TRBJ2-3	TGTGCCAGCAGCCCAGGGGTGGATACGCAGTATTTT	CASSPGVDTQYF
-	TRBV6-6	many	TRBJ2-3	TGTGCCAGCAGCGTTCCAGGGTCAGATACGCAGTATTTT	CASSVPGSDTQYF
-	TRBV6-2/TRBV6-3	few	TRBJ2-5	TGTGCCAGCGGTGGGATCTGGCTGGAGACCCAGTACTTC	CASGGIWLETQYF
-	TRBV4-1	-	TRBJ2-5	TGCGCCAGCAGCCATGGGGACGGGAACCAAGAGACCCAGTACTTC	CASSHGDGNQETQYF
TRBD2	TRBV4-3	few	TRBJ2-3	TGCGCCAGCAGCCACACCCTAGCGGGGGGGCCCAATGAAGATACGCAGTATTTT	CASSHTLAGGPNEDTQYF
TRBD2	TRBV20-1	few	TRBJ2-1	TGCAGTACTAGCGGGAATGAGATCGACAATGAGCAGTTCTTC	CSTSGNEIDNEQFF
TRBD1	TRBV4-1	-	TRBJ1-6	TGCGCCAGCAGCCAACGTACAAGACAGGGGGCTGGTAATTCACCCCTCCACTTT	CASSQRTRQGAGNSPLHF
-	TRBV9	few	TRBJ2-1	TGTGCCAGCAGCGTAGATCCGGCGGGGTCCAATGAGCAGTTCTTC	CASSVDPAGSNEQFF
-	TRBV11-2	few	TRBJ2-5	TGTGCCAGCAGCTTAGGTGCTGGGCGAGGGGAGACCCAGTACTTC	CASSLGAGRGETQYF
TRBD2	TRBV4-1	-	TRBJ2-1	TGCGCCAGCAGCCCGGGACTAGCGGGAGGCGTAGATGAGCAGTTCTTC	CASSPGLAGGVDEQFF
TRBD2	TRBV29-1	-	TRBJ2-5	TGCAGCGTTGGAAGATCTCGGGGGGAGACCCGGTACTTC	CSVGRSRGETRYF
-	TRBV2	-	TRBJ2-7	TGTGCCAGCAGGGCTCCCGGCGGCAGGGACGAGCAGTACTTC	CASRAPGGRDEQYF
-	TRBV5-1	many	TRBJ1-4	TGCGCCAGCAGCTTCGCGAGGGGGGTTAATGAAAAACTGTTTTTT	CASSFARGVNEKLFF
-	TRBV7-2	-	TRBJ2-5	TGTGCCAGCAGCTTGGGGACAAGCGTCCAAGAGACCCAGTACTTC	CASSLGTSVQETQYF
TRBD1	TRBV24-1	few	TRBJ2-7	TGTGCCACCAGTGATGCCGACAGGGGGTACGAGCAGTACTTC	CATSDADRGYEQYF
-	TRBV9	-	TRBJ2-5	TGTGCCAGCAGCGTAAGCACCCAAGAGACCCAGTACTTC	CASSVSTQETQYF
-	TRBV7-8	-	TRBJ2-1	TGTGCCAGCACCCCAGGGGTGAATGAGCAGTTCTTC	CASTPGVNEQFF
-	TRBV12-3/TRBV12-4	-	TRBJ2-5	TGTGCCAGCAGTTTGGGGGCCCGGCGGGCGACCCAGTACTTC	CASSLGARRATQYF
-	TRBV6-1	-	TRBJ1-4	TGTGCCAGCAATCGAAAGAGCACAACTAATGAAAAACTGTTTTTT	CASNRKSTTNEKLFF
-	TRBV20-1	-	TRBJ1-4	TGCAGTGCTAGAGATCCCAGGGGTAGTGAAAAACTGTTTTTT	CSARDPRGSEKLFF
-	TRBV7-2	many	TRBJ2-1	TGTGCCAGCAGCAAAGTGATGACGGAGCAGTTCTTC	CASSKVMTEQFF
TRBD2	TRBV3-1	few	TRBJ2-7	TGTGCCAGCAGCTTAGCGGGATCCCCTCTCGAGCAGTACTTC	CASSLAGSPLEQYF
-	TRBV30	-	TRBJ1-1	TGTGCCTGGAGTTTGAGGCACACTGAAGCTTTCTTT	CAWSLRHTEAFF